These 13 T cell receptor beta chains originate from one sample sequenced in a study of CD8+CD57+ T cells in acquired aplastic anemia. Using genomic DNA as the template, TCR beta VDJ and CDR3 profiling was carried out. TCRdb re-analysed the reads in MiXCR, keeping a single row per CDR3 protein. This sample has some 170,000 distinct CDR3 sequences; around 48% occur once, and the top ten carry roughly 1.2%. Patients who underwent sequencing had shown CD8+CD57+ cell expansion by flow cytometry. Sequences were obtained from sorted CD4+, CD8+, or CD8+CD57+ T cells (not recorded which) from PBMCs. Source of these receptors: a human donor with aplastic anemia.

This clonotype was detected ten times or more. The V and J genes are TRBV7-2 and TRBJ1-2, with D possibly being TRBD1 (6 bases). Trimming removed 3 bases at V and 4 bases at J, with 12 bases between. Germline-derived CDR1 and CDR2 are SGHTA and FQGNSA. There are 14 residues in the CDR3. The CDR3 DNA sequence: TGTGCCAGCAGCTTGACCGACAGGCTCTATGGCTACACCTTC. As protein: CASSLTDRLYGYTF.

This clonotype showed up just a few times. The chain carries TRBV11-3 and TRBJ2-3; 9 positions match TRBD2. The ends lost 1 base at V and 8 bases at J; junction bases unmatched: 4. CDR3 size: 14 residues. CDR1 is SGHNT and CDR2 is YENEEA in the germline V gene. The CDR3 protein is CASSLGRGGSTQYF. The CDR3 nucleotides read TGTGCCAGCAGCTTAGGGCGGGGGGGCAGTACGCAGTATTTT. The whole variable domain, filled in from reference TRBV11-3 and TRBJ2-3, reads EAGVVQSPRYKIIEKKQPVAFWCNPISGHNTLYWYLQNLGQGPELLIRYENEEAVDDSQLPKDRFSAERLKGVDSTLKIQPAELGDSAVYLCASSLGRGGSTQYFGPGTRLTVL.

V usage is TRBV9 and J usage is TRBJ2-3, with unresolved D. Germline-derived CDR1 and CDR2 are SGDLS and YYNGEE. CDR3 length: 13 residues. The V end lost 4 bases, the J end lost 6 bases, and 12 bases lay between the germline ends. The CDR3: CASSPPQLDTQYF. CDR3 DNA sequence: TGTGCCAGCAGCCCGCCACAGCTGGATACGCAGTATTTT.

The V call is TRBV15, the J call TRBJ2-2, with 9 bases identical to TRBD2. From germline, CDR1 is LNHNV and CDR2 YYDKDF (reference sequence). Trimming cost V 1 base and J 2 bases; bases outside gene matches: 2. The CDR3 has 16 amino acids. The CDR3 sequence: CATSRVLAGNTGELFF. CDR3 bases: TGTGCCACCAGCAGAGTGCTAGCGGGAAACACCGGGGAGCTGTTTTTT.

This clonotype was recorded a few times. The chain uses TRBV5-1 and TRBJ2-2; tentative D call: TRBD2 (6 bases). This CDR3 has 15 residues. Germline CDR1 is SGHRS and CDR2 is YFSETQ. Trimming cost V 1 base and J 6 bases, with 13 bases left between them. The CDR3 spells CASSLRVEGSGELFF. The DNA of the CDR3 is TGCGCCAGCAGCTTGCGCGTGGAGGGGTCCGGGGAGCTGTTTTTT.

This clonotype was recorded many times. The CDR3 DNA follows: TGTGCCAGCAGCCCGACTAGCGGGGGCCGACAAGAGACCCAGTACTTC. The encoded protein is CASSPTSGGRQETQYF. The V call is TRBV11-2, the J call TRBJ2-5; the match to TRBD2 covers 12 bases. The CDR3 spans 16 residues. V shed 5 bases, J shed 2 bases, and the junction held 6 bases outside the gene matches. CDR1 and CDR2 from the germline V gene are SGHAT and FQNNGV.

This chain joins TRBV20-1 and TRBJ2-5; 9 positions match TRBD1. Germline V lookup: CDR1 DFQATT, CDR2 SNEGSKA (reference sequence). After removal of 3 bases from V and 5 bases from J, the junction contained 1 base not matched to a gene. This CDR3 contains 12 residues. The CDR3, as DNA: TGCAGTGCTAGTGGACAGGGGGAGACCCAGTACTTC. It encodes CSASGQGETQYF.

The chain combines TRBV24-1 with TRBJ1-2; 8 positions agree with TRBD1. The CDR3 spans 14 residues. V shed 9 bases, J shed 8 bases, and the junction held 13 bases outside the gene matches. The germline gives CDR1 KGHDR, CDR2 SFDVKD. In nucleotides, the CDR3 is TGTGCCACCGGCGAATTCGGACAGGGCGGCGGCTACACCTTC. Translating it yields CATGEFGQGGGYTF.

The chain has TRBV9 and TRBJ2-7; possibly TRBD2 for D (6 bases). V shed 2 bases and J shed 5 bases, with 14 bases lying between them. From germline, CDR1 is SGDLS and CDR2 YYNGEE. CDR3 length: 14 residues. CDR3 coding DNA: TGTGCCAGCAGCGTTGGGGACTCGGCCCACGAGCAGTACTTC. Its translation: CASSVGDSAHEQYF.

The chain combines TRBV7-9 with TRBJ1-2; D is perhaps TRBD1 (6 bases). This CDR3 is built from 15 residues. Trimming pared 2 bases from V and 5 bases from J, leaving 15 bases between. CDR1 is SEHNR, CDR2 FQNEAQ, per germline (reference sequence). For the CDR3, the DNA is TGTGCCAGCAGCTTATACTACGACAGGCGGTATGGCTACACCTTC. Protein: CASSLYYDRRYGYTF. Combining the CDR3 with reference TRBV7-9 and TRBJ1-2 gives the whole variable domain DTGVSQNPRHKITKRGQNVTFRCDPISEHNRLYWYRQTLGQGPEFLTYFQNEAQLEKSRLLSDRFSAERPKGSFSTLEIQRTEQGDSAMYLCASSLYYDRRYGYTFGSGTRLTVV.

A note on this clonotype: A much larger clone differs from this one at a single base, so this may be a read error. The V call is TRBV19, the J call TRBJ2-2; possible D gene TRBD2, 5 bases. The V end lost 6 bases, the J end lost 6 bases, and 14 bases lay between the germline ends. The CDR3 has 14 amino acids. CDR1 and CDR2 (germline): LNHDA, SQIVND (reference sequence). The CDR3 nucleotides are TGTGCCAGTAGGTCCCCGGGAAACGCCGGGGAGCTGTTTTTT. Protein sequence: CASRSPGNAGELFF.

To note about this clonotype: The junction and the germline gene differ at one end; a read error may be behind it. The rearrangement uses TRBV6-1 and TRBJ1-4; D is possibly TRBD1 (5 bases). The CDR3 totals 14 residues. CDR1 MNHNS and CDR2 SASEGT come from the germline V gene. The CDR3: CASSPGGTNKKLFF. CDR3 DNA: TGTGCCAGCAGTCCAGGAGGGACTAATAAAAAACTGTTTTTT.

The CDR3 DNA follows: TGTGCCACCCAAGGGGGAACAGGGTTTAACGGCTACACCTTC. This gives the protein CATQGGTGFNGYTF. The rearrangement joins TRBV3-1 to TRBJ1-2; a weak D match, TRBD1 (6 bases). The CDR3 extends over 14 amino acids. Germline values: CDR1 LGHDT, CDR2 YNNKEL (reference sequence). Trimming cost V 10 bases and J 8 bases, with 23 bases left between them.